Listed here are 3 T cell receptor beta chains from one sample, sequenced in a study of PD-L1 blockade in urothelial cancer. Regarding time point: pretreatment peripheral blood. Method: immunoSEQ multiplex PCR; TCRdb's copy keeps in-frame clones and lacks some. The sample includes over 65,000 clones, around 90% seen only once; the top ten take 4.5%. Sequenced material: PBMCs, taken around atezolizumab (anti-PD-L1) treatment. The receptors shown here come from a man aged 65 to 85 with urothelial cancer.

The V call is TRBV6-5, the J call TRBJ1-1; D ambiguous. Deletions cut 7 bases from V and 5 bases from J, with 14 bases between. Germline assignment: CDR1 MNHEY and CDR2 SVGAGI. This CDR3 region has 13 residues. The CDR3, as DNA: TGTGCCAGCACGTTGGGCGAGGGAACTGAAGCTTTCTTT. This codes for CASTLGEGTEAFF.

CDR3 bases: TGTGCCAGCAGTTTACACGGTGAAGCTTTCTTT. This translates into CASSLHGEAFF. The chain links TRBV28 to TRBJ1-1; D is ambiguous. Between the trimmed V and J ends, which lost 2 bases and 7 bases, there was a span of 5 bases. CDR1 and CDR2 (germline): MDHEN, SYDVKM. The CDR3 has 11 residues.

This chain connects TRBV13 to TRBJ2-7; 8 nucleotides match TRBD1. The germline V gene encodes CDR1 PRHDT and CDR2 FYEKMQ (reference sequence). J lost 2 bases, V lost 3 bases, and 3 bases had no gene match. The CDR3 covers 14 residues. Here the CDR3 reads CASSLGRGPYEQYF. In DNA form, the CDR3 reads TGTGCCAGCAGCTTGGGCAGGGGGCCCTACGAGCAGTACTTC.